These T cell receptor beta chains were read from a single sample in a study of vaccination effects on CD4 cells after COVID-19. The assay was immunoSEQ multiplex PCR, and TCRdb's table has in-frame clones only and misses some. The data hold some 14,000 clones, with roughly 80% observed a single time. No antigen has been identified for these receptors. Sequences were derived from CD4+ T cells from PBMCs cultured with HCoV-NL63 spike peptides, sampled after COVID-19 vaccination. The receptors derive from a human donor who had a prior SARS-CoV-2 infection. CDR3s leave out the opening cysteine and the closing phenylalanine or tryptophan. D genes are given only for firm matches. Not all rows give a size; the values are once, few, many and, for expanded clones, a class.

D: .; V: TRBV6-6; J: TRBJ2-5; size: .; CDR3: ASSQALETQY
D: .; V: TRBV6-5; J: TRBJ1-1; size: .; CDR3: ASNRGLLSEAF
D: TRBD2; V: TRBV5-4; J: TRBJ2-1; size: .; CDR3: ASSLGLAGNLYNEQF
D: .; V: TRBV6-1; J: TRBJ1-2; size: .; CDR3: ASSETRLIGGYT
D: TRBD1; V: TRBV15; J: TRBJ2-5; size: .; CDR3: ATSTAGGDETQY
D: .; V: TRBV7-3; J: TRBJ2-1; size: once; CDR3: ASSLGVAAYNEQF
D: .; V: TRBV5-1; J: TRBJ2-3; size: .; CDR3: ASSRRDTDTQY
D: .; V: TRBV29-1; J: TRBJ1-2; size: .; CDR3: SVGGGPYGYT
D: .; V: TRBV12-3/TRBV12-4; J: TRBJ1-2; size: few; CDR3: ASSWSDDLGYT
D: TRBD1; V: TRBV7-9; J: TRBJ1-4; size: few; CDR3: ASSWTGGLGEKLF
D: .; V: TRBV7-6; J: TRBJ2-3; size: .; CDR3: ASSLIFAGGTDTQY
D: .; V: TRBV6-5; J: TRBJ1-1; size: .; CDR3: ASVGFTNTEAF
D: .; V: TRBV30; J: TRBJ2-5; size: .; CDR3: AWTKGLSGQETQY
D: TRBD2; V: TRBV19; J: TRBJ2-1; size: .; CDR3: ASSINTAGVTYNEQF
D: .; V: TRBV10-3; J: TRBJ2-7; size: .; CDR3: AISAAGKTSYEQY
D: .; V: TRBV29-1; J: TRBJ2-1; size: .; CDR3: SPQIGSRSEQF
D: .; V: TRBV7-3; J: TRBJ2-1; size: .; CDR3: ASSLAGQNEQF
D: .; V: TRBV29-1; J: TRBJ2-5; size: .; CDR3: SVDKGRRETQY
D: .; V: TRBV3-1/TRBV3-2; J: TRBJ1-4; size: few; CDR3: ASSQGPQRNEKLF
D: .; V: TRBV7-2; J: TRBJ1-4; size: medium-sized; CDR3: ASSAAASEKLF
D: TRBD1; V: TRBV11-3; J: TRBJ2-5; size: few; CDR3: ASSRSGTVGETQY
D: .; V: TRBV19; J: TRBJ2-7; size: .; CDR3: ASSMQQSSYEQY
D: .; V: TRBV4-3; J: TRBJ1-1; size: .; CDR3: ASSQGGRLGSTEAF
D: .; V: TRBV2; J: TRBJ1-5; size: .; CDR3: ASRPDYSNQPQH